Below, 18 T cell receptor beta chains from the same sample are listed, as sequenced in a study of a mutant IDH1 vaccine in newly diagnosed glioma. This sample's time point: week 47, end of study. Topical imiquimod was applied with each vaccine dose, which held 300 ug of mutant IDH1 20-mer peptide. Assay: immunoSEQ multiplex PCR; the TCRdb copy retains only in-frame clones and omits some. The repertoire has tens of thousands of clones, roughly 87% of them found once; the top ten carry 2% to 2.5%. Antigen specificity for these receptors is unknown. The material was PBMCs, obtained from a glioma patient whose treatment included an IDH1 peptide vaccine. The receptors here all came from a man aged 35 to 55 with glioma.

CDR3 sequence: CASSVDLGVEQFF. The DNA for the CDR3 is TGTGCCAGCAGTGTGGACCTAGGGGTTGAGCAGTTCTTC. V usage is TRBV2 and J usage is TRBJ2-1; TRBD1 is a possible D gene (5 bases). V was shortened by 4 bases and J by 9 bases, with 13 bases between the two germline ends. The CDR3 covers 13 residues. Germline values: CDR1 SNHLY, CDR2 FYNNEI.

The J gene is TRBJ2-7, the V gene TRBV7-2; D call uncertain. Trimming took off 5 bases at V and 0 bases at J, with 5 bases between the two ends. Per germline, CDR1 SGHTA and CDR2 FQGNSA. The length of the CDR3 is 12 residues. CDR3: CASSPPSYEQYF. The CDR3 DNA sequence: TGTGCCAGCAGCCCGCCCTCCTACGAGCAGTACTTC.

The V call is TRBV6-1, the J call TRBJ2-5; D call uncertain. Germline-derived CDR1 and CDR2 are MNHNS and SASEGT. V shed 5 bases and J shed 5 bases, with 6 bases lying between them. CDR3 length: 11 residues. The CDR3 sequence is CASSFRETQYF. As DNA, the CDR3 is TGTGCCAGCAGTTTCAGGGAGACCCAGTACTTC.

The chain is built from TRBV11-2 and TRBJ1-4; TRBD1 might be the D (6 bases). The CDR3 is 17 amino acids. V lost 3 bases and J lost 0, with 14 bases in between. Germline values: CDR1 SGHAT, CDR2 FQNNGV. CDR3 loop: CASSLGAHATTNEKLFF. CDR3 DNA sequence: TGTGCCAGCAGCTTGGGGGCCCACGCCACAACTAATGAAAAACTGTTTTTT.

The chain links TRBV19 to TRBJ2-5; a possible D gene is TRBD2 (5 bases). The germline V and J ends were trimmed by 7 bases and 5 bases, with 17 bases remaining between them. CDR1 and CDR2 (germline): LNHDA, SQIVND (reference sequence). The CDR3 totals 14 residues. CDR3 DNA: TGTGCCAGTAAAAGCACAGCGGCCAGCGAGACCCAGTACTTC. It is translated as CASKSTAASETQYF.

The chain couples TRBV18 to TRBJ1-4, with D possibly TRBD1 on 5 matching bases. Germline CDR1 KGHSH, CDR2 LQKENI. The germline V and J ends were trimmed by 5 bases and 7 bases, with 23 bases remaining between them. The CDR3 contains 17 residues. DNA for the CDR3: TGTGCCAGCTCAGACTCCCGACGGGGGGGAGGTTCTGAAAAACTGTTTTTT. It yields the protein CASSDSRRGGGSEKLFF.

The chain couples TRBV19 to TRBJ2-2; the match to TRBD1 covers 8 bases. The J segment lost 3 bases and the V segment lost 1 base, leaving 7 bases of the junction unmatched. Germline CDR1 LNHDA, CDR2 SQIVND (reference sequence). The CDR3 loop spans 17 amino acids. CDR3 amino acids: CASSIVGRQGYTGELFF. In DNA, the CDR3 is TGTGCCAGTAGTATAGTAGGGAGACAGGGGTACACCGGGGAGCTGTTTTTT.

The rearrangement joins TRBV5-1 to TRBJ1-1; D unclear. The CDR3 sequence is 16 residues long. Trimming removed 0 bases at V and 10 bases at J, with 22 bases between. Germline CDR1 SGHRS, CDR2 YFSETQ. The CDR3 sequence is CASSLVTTLSYLVAFF. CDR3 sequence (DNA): TGCGCCAGCAGCTTGGTTACCACCCTCTCCTATCTTGTAGCTTTCTTT.

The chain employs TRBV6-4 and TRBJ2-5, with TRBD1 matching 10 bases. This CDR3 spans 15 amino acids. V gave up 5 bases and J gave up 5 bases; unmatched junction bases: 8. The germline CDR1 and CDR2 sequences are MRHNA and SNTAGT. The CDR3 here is CASSPQAGQGETQYF. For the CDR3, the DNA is TGTGCCAGCAGTCCGCAGGCGGGACAGGGGGAGACCCAGTACTTC.

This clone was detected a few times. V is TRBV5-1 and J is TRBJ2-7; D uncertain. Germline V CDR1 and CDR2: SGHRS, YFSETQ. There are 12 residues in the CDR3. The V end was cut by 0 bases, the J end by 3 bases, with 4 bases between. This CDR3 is CASSLGDYEQYF. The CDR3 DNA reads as TGCGCCAGCAGCTTGGGAGACTACGAGCAGTACTTC.

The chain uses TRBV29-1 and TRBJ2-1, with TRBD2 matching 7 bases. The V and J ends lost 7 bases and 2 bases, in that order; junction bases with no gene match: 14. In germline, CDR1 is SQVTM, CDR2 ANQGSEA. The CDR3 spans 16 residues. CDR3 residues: CSAAPYSGLTYNEQFF. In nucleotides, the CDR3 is TGCAGCGCCGCCCCCTATTCGGGACTAACCTACAATGAGCAGTTCTTC.

Written as DNA, the CDR3 is TGTGCCAGCAGCTTGGTACGGGAAAAACTGTTTTTT. This encodes CASSLVREKLFF. The chain employs TRBV11-2 and TRBJ1-4, with D hard to call. This CDR3 has 12 residues. The ends were cut back, 3 bases at V and 8 bases at J, with 7 bases in the middle. CDR1 and CDR2 (germline): SGHAT, FQNNGV.

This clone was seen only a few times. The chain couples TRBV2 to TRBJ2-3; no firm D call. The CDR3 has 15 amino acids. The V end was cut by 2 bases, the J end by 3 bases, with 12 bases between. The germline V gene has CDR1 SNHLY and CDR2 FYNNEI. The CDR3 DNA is TGTGCCAGCAGTGAACTGGGGTTCATTACAGATACGCAGTATTTT. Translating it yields CASSELGFITDTQYF.

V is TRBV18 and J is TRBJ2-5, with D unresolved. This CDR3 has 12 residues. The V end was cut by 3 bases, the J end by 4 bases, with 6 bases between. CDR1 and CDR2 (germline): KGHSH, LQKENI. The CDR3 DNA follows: TGTGCCAGCTCACCTCATGGAGAGACCCAGTACTTC. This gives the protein CASSPHGETQYF.

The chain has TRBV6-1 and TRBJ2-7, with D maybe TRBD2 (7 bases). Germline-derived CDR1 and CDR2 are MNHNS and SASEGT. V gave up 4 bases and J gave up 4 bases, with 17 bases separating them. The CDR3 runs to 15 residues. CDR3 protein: CASSAGGGPHYEQYV. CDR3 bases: TGTGCCAGCAGTGCTGGCGGGGGCCCCCATTACGAGCAGTACGTC.

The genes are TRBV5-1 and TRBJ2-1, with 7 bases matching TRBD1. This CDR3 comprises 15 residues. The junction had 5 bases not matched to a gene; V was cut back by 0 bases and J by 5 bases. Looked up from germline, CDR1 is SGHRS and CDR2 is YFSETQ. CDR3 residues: CASSLDGRGNNEQFF. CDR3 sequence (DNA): TGCGCCAGCAGCTTGGATGGCAGGGGGAACAATGAGCAGTTCTTC.

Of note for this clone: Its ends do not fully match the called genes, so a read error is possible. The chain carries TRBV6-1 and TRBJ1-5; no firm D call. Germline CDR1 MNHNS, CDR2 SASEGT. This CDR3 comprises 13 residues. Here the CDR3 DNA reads TGTGCCAGCAAGATGGATAGCTATCAGCCCCAGCATTTT. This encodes CASKMDSYQPQHF.

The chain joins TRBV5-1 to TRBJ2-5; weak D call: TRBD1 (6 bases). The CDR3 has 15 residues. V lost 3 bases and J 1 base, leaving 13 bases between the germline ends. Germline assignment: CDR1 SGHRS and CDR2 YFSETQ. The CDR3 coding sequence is TGCGCCAGCAGCTGGGGACACCCATCCCAAGAGACCCAGTACTTC. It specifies CASSWGHPSQETQYF.